The 20 T cell receptor beta chains listed next were all sequenced from one sample in a study of blood T cell repertoires in COVID-19. Repertoires were generated with immunoSEQ multiplex PCR, while TCRdb's copy carries only in-frame clones and drops some. The sample shows some 89,000 clones, roughly 82% of them seen only once. Sequencing input: peripheral blood. Receptors were obtained from a woman aged 80 or over with acute or convalescent COVID-19.

The chain recombines TRBV19 with TRBJ2-2; 7 bases fit TRBD1. V trimming: 7 bases; J trimming: 6 bases; junction bases outside the gene matches: 2. Germline CDR1 and CDR2: LNHDA and SQIVND (reference sequence). CDR3 length equals 12 residues. The CDR3 protein is CASTDRAGELFF. CDR3 bases: TGTGCCAGTACCGACAGGGCCGGGGAGCTGTTTTTT.

This chain connects TRBV15 to TRBJ1-1, with D tentatively TRBD1 (6 bases). CDR3 length: 15 residues. Germline V lookup: CDR1 LNHNV, CDR2 YYDKDF (reference sequence). V was pared by 2 bases and J by 4 bases, with 14 bases between. The CDR3 loop reads CATSRQGFEPTEAFF. In DNA form, the CDR3 reads TGTGCCACCAGCAGACAGGGGTTCGAACCCACTGAAGCTTTCTTT.

This chain joins TRBV19 and TRBJ1-5, with D possibly TRBD1 on 5 matching bases. The V end lost 3 bases, the J end lost 2 bases, and 11 bases lay between the germline ends. Germline-derived CDR1 and CDR2 are LNHDA and SQIVND (reference sequence). The CDR3 loop spans 15 amino acids. CDR3 amino acids: CASSMGGTGNQPQHF. The DNA of the CDR3 is TGTGCCAGTAGTATGGGAGGGACGGGCAATCAGCCCCAGCATTTT.

The chain combines TRBV28 with TRBJ1-5; 7 bases align to TRBD1. J lost 0 bases, V lost 6 bases, and 11 bases had no gene match. The CDR3 consists of 17 residues. CDR1 MDHEN and CDR2 SYDVKM come from the germline V gene. The CDR3 spells CASSFIRDSNSNQPQHF. The CDR3 DNA is TGTGCCAGCAGCTTCATCCGGGACAGTAATAGCAATCAGCCCCAGCATTTT.

In DNA, the CDR3 is TGCGCCAGCAGCCAGGACAGGGGAACCTACAATGAGCAGTTCTTC. Translating gives CASSQDRGTYNEQFF. The genes are TRBV5-1 and TRBJ2-1, with TRBD1 matching 9 bases. V lost 4 bases and J lost 2; bases outside the gene matches: 4. Germline V lookup: CDR1 SGHRS, CDR2 YFSETQ. The CDR3 is 15 amino acids.

V and J are TRBV2 and TRBJ2-5; 12 bases map to TRBD2. The trim removed 6 bases at V and 5 bases at J, leaving 1 base unmatched. The CDR3 runs to 13 residues. Germline V CDR1 and CDR2: SNHLY, FYNNEI. CDR3 DNA: TGTGCCAGCAGGGGACTAGCGGGCGAGACCCAGTACTTC. It yields the protein CASRGLAGETQYF.

This clone was seen a few times. CDR3 loop: CASRLQGGSPGSPLHF. The CDR3 DNA sequence: TGTGCCAGTAGACTACAGGGGGGCTCCCCTGGTTCACCCCTCCACTTT. The rearrangement uses TRBV19 and TRBJ1-6; 8 bases match TRBD1. V shed 6 bases, J shed 9 bases, and the junction held 13 bases outside the gene matches. The CDR3 consists of 16 residues. Germline CDR1 LNHDA, CDR2 SQIVND (reference sequence).

V is TRBV3-1 (or the pseudogene TRBV3-2) and J is TRBJ2-1, with D possibly TRBD2 on 5 matching bases. V lost 2 bases to trimming and J lost 0 bases, with 8 bases between them. Germline loops: CDR1 LGHDT, CDR2 YNNKEL (reference sequence). This CDR3 has 15 residues. The CDR3 coding sequence is TGTGCCAGCAGCCAAAGGGAGAACTCCTACAATGAGCAGTTCTTC. Amino acid sequence: CASSQRENSYNEQFF.

This clone was found once. CDR3 sequence (DNA): TGTGCCAGCAGTGAATACGCTAGGAACAATGAGCAGTTCTTC. Its translation: CASSEYARNNEQFF. The chain couples TRBV2 to TRBJ2-1; D is ambiguous. The CDR3 covers 14 residues. Germline V gene data show CDR1 as SNHLY and CDR2 as FYNNEI. The V end lost 2 bases, the J end lost 5 bases, and 10 bases lay between the germline ends.

This sequence joins TRBV18 and TRBJ2-3; 14 bases are a match to TRBD2. The ends lost 3 bases at V and 4 bases at J; junction bases unmatched: 6. The CDR3 runs to 17 residues. Germline loops: CDR1 KGHSH, CDR2 LQKENI. The CDR3 DNA reads TGTGCCAGCTCACCGGGACTAGCGGGAGTGGTCCCAGATACGCAGTATTTT. Amino acid sequence: CASSPGLAGVVPDTQYF.

V is TRBV19 and J is TRBJ2-3, with D maybe TRBD1 (5 bases). Per the germline V gene, CDR1 is LNHDA and CDR2 is SQIVND (reference sequence). This CDR3 spans 14 amino acids. V shed 4 bases and J shed 4 bases, with 12 bases lying between them. CDR3 coding DNA: TGTGCCAGTAGTAGCGACAGTGGAGCAGATACGCAGTATTTT. It specifies CASSSDSGADTQYF.

The sample holds one count of this clone. The V call is TRBV18, the J call TRBJ2-1; 14 bases align to TRBD2. The V and J ends lost 6 bases and 7 bases, in that order; junction bases with no gene match: 5. Per germline, CDR1 KGHSH and CDR2 LQKENI. The CDR3 is 15 amino acids. The CDR3 loop reads CASSAWTSGRNEQFF. The CDR3 region has the DNA TGTGCCAGCTCGGCCTGGACTAGCGGGAGGAATGAGCAGTTCTTC.

The CDR3 region is CASSLESADRALIGYEQYF. The CDR3 DNA reads as TGTGCCAGCAGCTTAGAATCCGCGGACAGGGCCCTCATCGGCTACGAGCAGTACTTC. The genes are TRBV7-2 and TRBJ2-7; 8 bases map to TRBD1. The CDR3 consists of 19 residues. From germline, CDR1 is SGHTA and CDR2 FQGNSA. V lost 1 base and J lost 3; bases outside the gene matches: 17.

This clone was recorded a few times. The rearrangement links TRBV5-1 to TRBJ1-2; 8 nucleotides agree with TRBD1. Germline assignment: CDR1 SGHRS and CDR2 YFSETQ. The J segment lost 4 bases and the V segment lost 0 bases, leaving 2 bases of the junction unmatched. The CDR3 runs 14 residues. CDR3 protein: CASSLDRGGYGYTF. In DNA, the CDR3 is TGCGCCAGCAGCTTGGACAGGGGGGGCTATGGCTACACCTTC.

V and J are TRBV5-1 and TRBJ2-3; TRBD1 is a possible D gene (6 bases). From germline, CDR1 is SGHRS and CDR2 YFSETQ. CDR3 size: 14 residues. V lost 4 bases to trimming and J lost 3 bases, with 12 bases between them. CDR3 region: CASSEQGLTDTQYF. The CDR3 DNA is TGCGCCAGCAGCGAACAGGGCCTGACAGATACGCAGTATTTT.

The J gene is TRBJ1-6, the V gene TRBV9; weak D call: TRBD1 (5 bases). Trimming shortened V by 4 bases and J by 7 bases, and 18 bases separated the two germline ends. This CDR3 has 16 amino acids. Per germline, CDR1 SGDLS and CDR2 YYNGEE. The CDR3 DNA reads as TGTGCCAGCAGCCCCCAAGGGTGGGGGGACAATTCACCCCTCCACTTT. Its translation is CASSPQGWGDNSPLHF.

This clone was picked up a small number of times. This sequence joins TRBV4-1 and TRBJ2-7; D is perhaps TRBD2 (5 bases). Germline loops: CDR1 MGHRA, CDR2 YSYEKL. The CDR3 covers 13 residues. V lost 3 bases and J 4 bases, leaving 10 bases between the germline ends. CDR3 DNA: TGCGCCAGCAGCCACGACCCGGGGTACGAGCAGTACTTC. This codes for CASSHDPGYEQYF.

The chain has TRBV27 and TRBJ2-2, with TRBD2 as a possible D gene (5 bases). Looked up from germline, CDR1 is MNHEY and CDR2 is SMNVEV (reference sequence). This CDR3 comprises 13 residues. The V gene lost 6 bases and the J gene lost 8 bases, with 13 bases spanning the gap. The CDR3 spells CASRIEGSGELFF. For the CDR3, the DNA is TGTGCCAGCAGAATAGAGGGATCTGGGGAGCTGTTTTTT.

The CDR3 bases are TGTGCCAGCACGGGACAGGTTCGCACTGAAGCTTTCTTT. Translating it yields CASTGQVRTEAFF. This sequence joins TRBV12-3 or TRBV12-4 and TRBJ1-1, with 8 bases lining up with TRBD1. Trimming at V came to 7 bases and at J to 4 bases, leaving 5 bases not matched to a gene. CDR3 length: 13 residues.

The chain combines TRBV19 with TRBJ2-7; weak D call: TRBD1 (5 bases). Germline CDR1 reads LNHDA; CDR2 reads SQIVND (reference sequence). The CDR3 contains 12 residues. Trimming cost V 0 bases and J 7 bases, with 7 bases left between them. In DNA form, the CDR3 reads TGTGCCAGTAGTATAGATAGGGGAGAGCAGTACTTC. It yields the protein CASSIDRGEQYF.